These T cell receptor beta chains were read from a single sample in a study of T cells in Graves' hyperthyroidism and ophthalmopathy. TCRdb reprocessed the multiplex PCR reads via MiXCR and lists one record per CDR3 protein. The table records fewer than 500,000 distinct CDR3 sequences, approximately 13% of them present only once. Input material: blood. These receptors were taken from a man aged 25 to 45 with Graves' hyperthyroidism that later progressed to Graves' ophthalmopathy. CDR3s include the opening cysteine and the closing phenylalanine or tryptophan. Clone size is shown for a subset of rows, as once, few, many or a class of expanded clone.

J: TRBJ2-5
size: few
V: TRBV5-1
CDR3: CASSHGISWGYQETQYF

J: TRBJ1-4
size: few
V: TRBV24-1
CDR3: CATSEGNEKLFF

J: TRBJ1-5
size: -
V: TRBV15
CDR3: CATSRDRDSNQPQHF

J: TRBJ2-1
size: many
V: TRBV3-1
CDR3: CASSPGRGLAGIVEQFF

J: TRBJ2-1
size: -
V: TRBV7-3
CDR3: CASSLHRDREGNEQFF

J: TRBJ1-1
size: few
V: TRBV7-7
CDR3: CASSSYPTGLGDTEAFF

J: TRBJ2-2
size: -
V: TRBV19
CDR3: CASSGTGETGELFF

J: TRBJ1-4
size: -
V: TRBV5-8
CDR3: CASSQTGTGNEKLFF

J: TRBJ1-5
size: many
V: TRBV29-1
CDR3: CSVVDSYNQPQHF

J: TRBJ2-1
size: many
V: TRBV7-3
CDR3: CASSLTTLAGVNEQFF

J: TRBJ2-1
size: -
V: TRBV20-1
CDR3: CSARVLPSSERRASSYNEQFF

J: TRBJ1-1
size: -
V: TRBV4-1
CDR3: CASSQEGFRVVAEAFF

J: TRBJ2-1
size: many
V: TRBV6-1
CDR3: CASSEREGRWALYNEQFF

J: TRBJ2-7
size: many
V: TRBV28
CDR3: CASSSGVGAYEQYF

J: TRBJ1-2
size: many
V: TRBV6-1
CDR3: CASSLAGSYGYTF

J: TRBJ2-5
size: many
V: TRBV11-3
CDR3: CASSPGGGHLTGETQYF

J: TRBJ2-5
size: few
V: TRBV30
CDR3: CAWSHWTGGSVGETQYF